These 8 T cell receptor beta chains were all obtained from the same sample, sequenced in a study of human T cells and chemical hapten exposure (dated by TCRdb to about 2021). Libraries were prepared through RACE. Sequencing used a NextSeq 500. TCRdb reprocessed the public reads (quality trimming at Q25 with fastp, clone calling with MiXCR) and kept in-frame beta chains. Each entry is one CDR3 protein sequence, shown with its most common DNA and genes. A total of about 160,000 distinct CDR3 sequences appear in this sample, around a quarter of them only once. The top ten hold approximately 2.1% of the sample. In light of the paper, this sample's time point label describes: patch test 3, about 24 weeks after DPC sensitization. The treatment or condition label for this specimen denotes: therapeutic diphenylcyclopropenone sensitization with weekly scalp DPC. The sample here was whole blood, taken in connection with sensitization to the hapten diphenylcyclopropenone (DPC). The receptor set was obtained from a woman under 30 with alopecia areata. Some clones in this sample may be carry-over from other donors' samples.

V is TRBV7-8 and J is TRBJ2-7; D is unclear. This CDR3 has 16 residues. CDR1 and CDR2 (germline): SGHVS, FQNEAQ. V was pared by 2 bases and J by 0 bases, with 14 bases between. This CDR3 is CASSLFARSSSYEQYF. The DNA of the CDR3 is TGTGCCAGCAGCTTATTCGCCAGGTCGAGCTCCTACGAGCAGTACTTC.

This clonotype has a handful of counts. The chain carries TRBV12-5 and TRBJ2-3, with unresolved D. CDR3 length: 11 residues. Germline V gene sequence: CDR1 LGHNT, CDR2 FRNRAP. The V end was cut by 4 bases, the J end by 7 bases, with 6 bases between. Here the CDR3 reads CASGSHNTQYF. The CDR3 nucleotides are TGTGCTAGTGGTTCACACAATACGCAGTATTTT.

The chain combines TRBV4-2 with TRBJ1-5; no reliable D call. V shed 1 base and J shed 5 bases, with 6 bases lying between them. Per germline, CDR1 LGHNA and CDR2 YNFKEQ. The CDR3 runs 13 residues. The CDR3 coding sequence is TGTGCCAGCAGCCAAGCACTTGATCAGCCCCAGCATTTT. The encoded protein is CASSQALDQPQHF.

This clonotype was detected a few times. The chain has TRBV6-2 or TRBV6-3 and TRBJ2-5; no firm D call. Germline loops: CDR1 MNHEY, CDR2 SVGEGT. The CDR3 runs to 14 residues. V lost 6 bases and J 2 bases, leaving 13 bases between the germline ends. The CDR3 loop reads CASSRIHLQETQYF. CDR3 coding DNA: TGTGCCAGCAGCCGGATTCATCTACAAGAGACCCAGTACTTC.

The chain combines TRBV4-2 with TRBJ2-7; D gene ambiguous. Trimming took off 4 bases at V and 3 bases at J, with 19 bases between the two ends. This CDR3 is built from 16 residues. Looked up from germline, CDR1 is LGHNA and CDR2 is YNFKEQ. CDR3 sequence reads: CASSRVFGLEVYEQYF. The DNA of the CDR3 is TGTGCCAGCAGCCGCGTTTTTGGGTTGGAAGTCTACGAGCAGTACTTC.

The chain couples TRBV6-5 to TRBJ1-5, with D uncertain. Per germline, CDR1 MNHEY and CDR2 SVGAGI. Trimming removed 2 bases from V and 7 bases from J, with 9 bases in between. This CDR3 has 13 residues. CDR3 nucleotides: TGTGCCAGCAGTTACGCGAGAAACCAGCCCCAGCATTTT. Translation: CASSYARNQPQHF.

This clonotype was recorded a few times. The CDR3 DNA reads TGCAGTGGGAGCGGAACGAACACCGGGGAGCTGTTTTTT. It yields the protein CSGSGTNTGELFF. The gene calls are TRBV29-1 and TRBJ2-2; maybe TRBD2 (5 bases). Germline loops: CDR1 SQVTM, CDR2 ANQGSEA. The CDR3 length is 13 residues.

The V gene is TRBV6-1, the J gene TRBJ1-4; weak D call: TRBD1 (5 bases). The germline V gene has CDR1 MNHNS and CDR2 SASEGT. Trimming shortened V by 3 bases and J by 13 bases, and 12 bases separated the two germline ends. The CDR3 length is 12 residues. CDR3 bases: TGTGCCAGCAGTGAGACGACAGCTCCACTGTTTTTT. Protein: CASSETTAPLFF.